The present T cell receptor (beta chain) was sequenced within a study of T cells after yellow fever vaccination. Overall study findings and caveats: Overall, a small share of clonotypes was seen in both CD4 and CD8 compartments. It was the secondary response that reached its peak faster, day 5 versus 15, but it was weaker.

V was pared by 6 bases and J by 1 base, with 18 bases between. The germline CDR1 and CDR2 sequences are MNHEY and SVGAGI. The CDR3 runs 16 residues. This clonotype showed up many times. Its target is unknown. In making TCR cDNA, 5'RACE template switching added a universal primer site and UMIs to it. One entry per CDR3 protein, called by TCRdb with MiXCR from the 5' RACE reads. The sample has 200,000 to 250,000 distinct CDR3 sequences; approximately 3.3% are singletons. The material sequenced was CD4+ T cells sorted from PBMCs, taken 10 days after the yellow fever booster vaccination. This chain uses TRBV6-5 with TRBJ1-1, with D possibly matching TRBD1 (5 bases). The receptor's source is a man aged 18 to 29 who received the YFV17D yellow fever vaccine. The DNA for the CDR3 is TGTGCCAGCAGAACCACAGGCGCCGCGAGGAACACTGAAGCTTTCTTT. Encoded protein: CASRTTGAARNTEAFF.